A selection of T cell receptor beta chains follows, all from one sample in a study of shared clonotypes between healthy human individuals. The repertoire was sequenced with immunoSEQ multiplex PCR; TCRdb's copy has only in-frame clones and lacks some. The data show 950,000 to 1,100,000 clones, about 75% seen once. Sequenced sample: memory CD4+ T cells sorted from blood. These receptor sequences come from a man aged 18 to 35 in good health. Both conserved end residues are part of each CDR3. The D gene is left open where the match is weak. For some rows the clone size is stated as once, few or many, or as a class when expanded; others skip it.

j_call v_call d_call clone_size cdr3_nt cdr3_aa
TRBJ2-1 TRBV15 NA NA TGTGCCACCAGCAGAGCTGGATCTTACAATGAGCAGTTCTTC CATSRAGSYNEQFF
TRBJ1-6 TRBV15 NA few TGTGCCACCAGCAGGGGACGGAATTCACCCCTCCACTTT CATSRGRNSPLHF
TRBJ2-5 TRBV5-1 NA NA TGCGCCAGCAGCGTGGGACGGGGCCAAGAGACCCAGTACTTC CASSVGRGQETQYF
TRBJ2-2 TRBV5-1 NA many TGCGCCAGCAGCTTCATGGGCAGGTCCGGGGAGCTGTTTTTT CASSFMGRSGELFF
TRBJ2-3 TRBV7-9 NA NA TGTGCCAGCAGCTTACCGGACCGAGATACGCAGTATTTT CASSLPDRDTQYF
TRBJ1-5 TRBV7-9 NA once TGTGCCAGCAGCTTAGGGTGGGTGGATCAGCCCCAGCATTTT CASSLGWVDQPQHF
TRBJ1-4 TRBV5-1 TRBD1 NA TGCGCCAGCAGCACCGGGACAAAACAGGGGAATGAAAAACTGTTTTTT CASSTGTKQGNEKLFF
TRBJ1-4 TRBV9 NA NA TGTGCCAGCAGCCCCGGAGGGCCAGGGAGGAATGAAAAACTGTTTTTT CASSPGGPGRNEKLFF
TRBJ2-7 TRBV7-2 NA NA TGTGCCAGCAGCCCCCTCCGTAGCTCCTACGAGCAGTACTTC CASSPLRSSYEQYF
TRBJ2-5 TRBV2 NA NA TGTGCCAGCAGCGCGGGCTCACCAGCGGAGCAGTACTTC CASSAGSPAEQYF
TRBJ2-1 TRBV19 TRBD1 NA TGTGCCAGTAGTATACAGGGGGTCTACAATGAGCAGTTCTTC CASSIQGVYNEQFF
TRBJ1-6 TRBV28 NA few TGTGCCAGCACCGACCCGTACGAACCAAATTCACCCCTCCACTTT CASTDPYEPNSPLHF
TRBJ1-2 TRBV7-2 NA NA TGTGCCAGCAGCCCCGAGGCAGGGTTGCATGGCTACACCTTC CASSPEAGLHGYTF
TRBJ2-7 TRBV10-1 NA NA TGCGCCAGCAGTGAAATGGGTACGGGTGAGCAGTACTTC CASSEMGTGEQYF
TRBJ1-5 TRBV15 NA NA TGTGCCACCAGCAGAGATAGAATTCAGCCCCAGCATTTT CATSRDRIQPQHF
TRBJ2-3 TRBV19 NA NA TGTGCCAGTAGTACAGAGACACGGCAGTATTTT CASSTETRQYF
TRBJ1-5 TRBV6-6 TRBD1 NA TGTGCCAGCAGGACTACAGGGGAGCGTCAGCCCCAGCATTTT CASRTTGERQPQHF
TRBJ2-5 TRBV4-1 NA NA TGCGCCAGCAGCCAACCTGGACAGATCCAAGAGACCCAGTACTTC CASSQPGQIQETQYF
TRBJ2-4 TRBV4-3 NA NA TGCGCCAGCAGCGGACAGTTGGGAAACATTCAGTACTTC CASSGQLGNIQYF
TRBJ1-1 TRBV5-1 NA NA TGCGCCAGCAGCTTGACAGGATCGGACACTGAAGCTTTCTTT CASSLTGSDTEAFF
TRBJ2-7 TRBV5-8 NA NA TGTGCCAGCAGGCCGGGACTCTGGGGCGAGCAGTACTTC CASRPGLWGEQYF
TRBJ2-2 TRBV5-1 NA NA TGCGCCAGCAGCGCCACCTCGGGACTGACCACCGGGGAGCTGTTTTTT CASSATSGLTTGELFF
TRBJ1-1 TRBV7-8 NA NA TGTGCCAGCAGCCTTAGACAGTTTAACACTGAAGCTTTCTTT CASSLRQFNTEAFF
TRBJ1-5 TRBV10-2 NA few TGCGCCAGCAGTGCCCTATCAGGGGGCAATCAGCCCCAGCATTTT CASSALSGGNQPQHF
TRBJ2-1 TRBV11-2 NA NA TGTGCCAGCAGCTTAGCTCGCCAGGGTAGGCAGTTCTTC CASSLARQGRQFF
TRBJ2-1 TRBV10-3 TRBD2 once TGTGCCATCCGTGAATCCGGACTAGCGGGGGCCGAGCAGTTCTTC CAIRESGLAGAEQFF
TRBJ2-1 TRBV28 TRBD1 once TGTGCCAGCAGTTCCAGGGGGCGATTTTCGAGTGAGCAGTTCTTC CASSSRGRFSSEQFF
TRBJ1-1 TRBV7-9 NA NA TGTGCCAGCAGCTCCCTAGAAGTCGGAGCTGGAGCTTTCTTT CASSSLEVGAGAFF
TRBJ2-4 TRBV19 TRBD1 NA TGTGCCGGGACAGGGGTGGTAGCCAAAAACATTCAGTACTTC CAGTGVVAKNIQYF
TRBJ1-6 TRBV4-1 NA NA TGCGCCAGCAGCCAAGGTCTTGTCCGTTCACCCCTCCACTTT CASSQGLVRSPLHF
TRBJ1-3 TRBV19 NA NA TGTGCCAGTAGTATAAGGGGCCTTGGAAACACCATATATTTT CASSIRGLGNTIYF
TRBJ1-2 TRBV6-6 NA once TGTGCCAGCAGTTCGCTTGCCAGGACAGTCTATGGCTACACCTTC CASSSLARTVYGYTF
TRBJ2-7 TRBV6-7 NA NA TGTGCCAGCAGCGGGGGTTCCTACGAGCAGTACTTC CASSGGSYEQYF
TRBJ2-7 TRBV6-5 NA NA TGTGCCAGCAGTTACCTCCAGGACCAAGGAGCAGCGTGGTTC CASSYLQDQGAAWF
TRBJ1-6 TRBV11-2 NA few TGTGCCAGCAGCTTAGCACGGGGTAATTCACCCCTCCACTTT CASSLARGNSPLHF
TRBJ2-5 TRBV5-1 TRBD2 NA TGCGCCAGCAGCGCGGGGGGCCCCCAAGAGACCCAGTACTTC CASSAGGPQETQYF
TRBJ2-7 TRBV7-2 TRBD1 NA TGTGCCAGCAGCTTAGGTCCACCGGGACAGGGTTACGAGCAGTACTTC CASSLGPPGQGYEQYF
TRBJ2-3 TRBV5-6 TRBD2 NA TGTGCCAGCAGGGTGACTAGCGGGGGCTACGATACGCAGTATTTT CASRVTSGGYDTQYF
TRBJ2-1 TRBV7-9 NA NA TGTGCCAGCAGCTTTGAGAATTCCGGAGCGAGCTCCTACAATGAGCAGTTCTTC CASSFENSGASSYNEQFF
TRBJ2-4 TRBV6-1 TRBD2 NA TGTGCCAGCAGCCTAGCGGGGGGTGATGGCATTCAGTACTTC CASSLAGGDGIQYF
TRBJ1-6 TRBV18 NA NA TGTGCCAGCTCACCACAGGGGGGGAATTCACCCCTCCACTTT CASSPQGGNSPLHF
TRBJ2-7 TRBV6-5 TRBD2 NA TGTGCCAGCACCGCTAGCGGGAGTGGCGAGCAGTACTTC CASTASGSGEQYF
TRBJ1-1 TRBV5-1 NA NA TGCGCCAGCAGCTCCACAGTGAACACTGAAGCTTTCTTT CASSSTVNTEAFF
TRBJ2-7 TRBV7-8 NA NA TGTGCCAGCAGCTTAGTACATCTCGAGCAGTACTTC CASSLVHLEQYF
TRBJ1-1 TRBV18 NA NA TGTGCCAGCTCACCAAGCACAGAAAACACTGAAGCTTTCTTT CASSPSTENTEAFF
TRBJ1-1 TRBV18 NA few TGTGCCAGCTCACCACGGCAGGTGAACACTGAAGCTTTCTTT CASSPRQVNTEAFF
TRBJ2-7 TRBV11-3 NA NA TGTGCCAGCAGCTTATTAAGGGGCTACGAGCAGTACTTC CASSLLRGYEQYF
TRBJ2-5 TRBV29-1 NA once TGCAGCGTTGGACCTACAGGGGAGACCCAGTACTTC CSVGPTGETQYF
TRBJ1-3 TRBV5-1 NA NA TGCGCCAGCAGCCCCGCGGGGGCTGGAAACACCATATATTTT CASSPAGAGNTIYF
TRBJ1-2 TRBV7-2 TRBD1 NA TGTGCCAGCAGCATACGGACAGGGGGCTACACCTTC CASSIRTGGYTF
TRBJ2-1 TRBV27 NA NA TGTGCCAGTTCTCGGTTTGACTTCTCCTACAATGAGCAGTTCTTC CASSRFDFSYNEQFF
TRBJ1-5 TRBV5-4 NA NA TGTGCCAGCAGCCTCGACCCGATAGGGCCCCAGCATTTT CASSLDPIGPQHF
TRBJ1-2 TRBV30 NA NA TGTGCCTGGAGCGCGGCCACAGGGCACTATGGCTACACCTTC CAWSAATGHYGYTF
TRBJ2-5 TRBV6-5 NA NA TGTGCCAGCAGTTACACGCTACCGTGGGAGACCCAGTACTTC CASSYTLPWETQYF